The 3 T cell receptor beta chains below all came from one sample that was sequenced in a study of OX40 agonist ivuxolimab in advanced cancers. Libraries were prepared by immunoSEQ multiplex PCR; TCRdb keeps only in-frame clonotypes and omits some of them. The table has some 58,000 clones, 70% to 90% seen once; the top ten hold around 0.8%. Sequencing used CD4+ or CD8+ T cells sorted from blood, obtained in a trial of the OX40 agonist ivuxolimab. The receptor set was obtained from an adult with an advanced solid tumor such as melanoma, head and neck, liver or kidney cancer.

The chain carries TRBV15 and TRBJ1-3; no reliable D call. Trimming took 3 bases from V and 0 from J, leaving 6 bases between them. CDR1 and CDR2 from the germline V gene are LNHNV and YYDKDF (reference sequence). The CDR3 totals 14 residues. The CDR3 nucleotides are TGTGCCACCAGCAGGAACCCCTCTGGAAACACCATATATTTT. Encoded protein: CATSRNPSGNTIYF.

V and J are TRBV9 and TRBJ2-7, with TRBD2 identical over 9 bases. The germline V gene has CDR1 SGDLS and CDR2 YYNGEE. CDR3 size: 16 residues. The V gene end was trimmed by 3 bases and the J gene end by 5 bases; junction bases not matched to a gene: 12. CDR3 DNA sequence: TGTGCCAGCAGCGCGGGGGCTGGACTAGCGATGAACGAGCAGTACTTC. It translates to CASSAGAGLAMNEQYF.

The V call is TRBV6-6, the J call TRBJ2-7, with 11 bases aligning to TRBD2. Germline values: CDR1 MNHNY, CDR2 SVGAGI (reference sequence). There are 14 residues in the CDR3. Losses at the gene ends were 6 bases for V and 7 bases for J; bases not matched to a gene: 8. The CDR3 DNA reads TGTGCCAGCAGGGCGACTAGCGGGACCCGAGAGCAGTACTTC. Amino acid sequence: CASRATSGTREQYF.